The 27 T cell receptor beta chains presented below share a single source sample, sequenced in a study of Graves' ophthalmopathy and Graves' hyperthyroidism listed by TCRdb under 2018. Reads for this sample came from an Illumina HiSeq 2000. For repertoire sequencing, TCR beta CDR3 regions were amplified from RNA transcripts. The first round was an RT-PCR using HTBI primers with the Qiagen OneStep RT-PCR kit, and this first round was followed by a second-round multiplex PCR, then size selection and purification. In TCRdb, the public reads were trimmed at Q25 with fastp and aligned with MiXCR, with productive beta chains retained. Rows are unified per CDR3 protein, each entry keeping the most common DNA and genes. The sample table holds around 1.1 million distinct CDR3 sequences, of which less than 45% were seen once. The ten largest clones take up over 8.5% of the sample. Sequencing was performed on peripheral blood or thyroid tissue (not recorded which). The receptors were gathered from an adult man with Graves' hyperthyroidism.

This clonotype was observed a handful of times. The chain joins TRBV7-9 to TRBJ1-4; weak D call: TRBD1 (6 bases). The CDR3 contains 15 residues. Germline assignment: CDR1 SEHNR and CDR2 FQNEAQ (reference sequence). V dropped 5 bases and J dropped 5 bases, with 15 bases sitting between them. CDR3 amino acids: CASSPDGTPNEKLFF. The DNA of the CDR3 is TGTGCCAGCAGCCCCGATGGGACACCGAATGAAAAACTGTTTTTT.

In this sample, this clonotype turned up once. A read error is likely, as this CDR3 ends without the conserved phenylalanine or tryptophan. The chain is built from TRBV6-5 and TRBJ1-2, with TRBD1 matching over 7 bases. Per the germline V gene, CDR1 is MNHEY and CDR2 is SVGAGI. J lost 0 bases, V lost 5 bases, and 6 bases had no gene match. The CDR3 totals 15 residues. Here the CDR3 reads CASSKWDRSNYGYTL. CDR3 nucleotide sequence: TGTGCCAGCAGTAAATGGGACAGATCTAACTATGGCTACACCCTC.

This clonotype was counted a few times. The V gene is TRBV3-1, the J gene TRBJ1-2; tentative D call: TRBD1 (5 bases). V was clipped by 4 bases and J by 7 bases, with 16 bases between them. CDR3 length: 14 residues. Germline V gene sequence: CDR1 LGHDT, CDR2 YNNKEL (reference sequence). For the CDR3, the DNA is TGTGCCAGCAGCCTCCTTGATGGGGCGTTTGGCTACACCTTC. This gives the protein CASSLLDGAFGYTF.

This clonotype has ten or more counts. This may be a read error: a much more frequent sequence differs by one nucleotide. The V and J genes are TRBV10-3 and TRBJ1-6; D is unresolved. Germline assignment: CDR1 ENHRY and CDR2 SYGVKD. The CDR3 totals 13 residues. The CDR3, as DNA: TGTGCCATCAGCCCGGGGAGTAATTCACCCCGCCACTTT. Residues: CAISPGSNSPRHF.

This clonotype was seen at least ten times. The junction does not match germline at one end; this may be a read error. V gene TRBV5-1 combines with J gene TRBJ1-1; no reliable D call. This CDR3 comprises 13 residues. The germline gives CDR1 SGHRS, CDR2 YFSETQ. CDR3 sequence reads: CASSLVGDTEAFF. In DNA, the CDR3 is TGTGCCAGCAGCTTAGTCGGGGACACTGAAGCTTTCTTT. The full variable domain, completed using reference TRBV5-1 and TRBJ1-1, is KAGVTQTPRYLIKTRGQQVTLSCSPISGHRSVSWYQQTPGQGLQFLFEYFSETQRNKGNFPGRFSGRQFSNSRSEMNVSTLELGDSALYLCASSLVGDTEAFFGQGTRLTVV.

As to this clonotype: No conserved phenylalanine or tryptophan ends this CDR3, so it is likely a read error. The chain carries TRBV19 and TRBJ1-2; 7 bases fit TRBD1. The germline V gene has CDR1 LNHDA and CDR2 SQIVND (reference sequence). The V gene end was trimmed by 4 bases and the J gene end by 7 bases; junction bases not matched to a gene: 15. This CDR3 has 16 residues. CDR3 loop: CASSSRRTGGEAGYTL. In nucleotides, the CDR3 is TGTGCCAGTAGTAGCCGGCGGACAGGCGGCGAGGCTGGCTACACCCTC.

As concerns this clonotype: Given a much more abundant clone one base away, this may be a read error. The gene calls are TRBV19 and TRBJ2-7, with 9 bases aligning to TRBD2. The germline V gene has CDR1 LNHDA and CDR2 SQIVND (reference sequence). This CDR3 has 15 amino acids. This chain's CDR3 is CASSRTSDRSYEQHF. CDR3 coding DNA: TGTGCCAGTAGCCGGACTAGCGATCGATCCTACGAGCAGCACTTC.

This clonotype has only a few counts. The rearrangement uses TRBV2 and TRBJ1-1, with D uncertain. The CDR3 consists of 12 residues. Between the trimmed V and J ends, which lost 4 bases and 8 bases, there was a span of 11 bases. Germline assignment: CDR1 SNHLY and CDR2 FYNNEI. The CDR3 here is CASSGRPTEAFF. In DNA, the CDR3 is TGTGCCAGCAGTGGTAGGCCCACCGAAGCTTTCTTT. Complete variable domain (other parts from reference TRBV2 and TRBJ1-1): EPEVTQTPSHQVTQMGQEVILRCVPISNHLYFYWYRQILGQKVEFLVSFYNNEISEKSEIFDDQFSVERPDGSNFTLKIRSTKLEDSAMYFCASSGRPTEAFFGQGTRLTVV.

This chain links TRBV7-9 with TRBJ1-1; the match to TRBD1 covers 9 bases. CDR1 is SEHNR, CDR2 FQNEAQ, per germline (reference sequence). Germline trimming cut 4 bases from V and 5 bases from J; bases unmatched to any gene: 14. There are 17 residues in the CDR3. The CDR3 reads CASSSLYLTGGETEAFF. Here the CDR3 DNA reads TGTGCCAGCAGCTCCCTCTATTTAACAGGGGGCGAAACTGAAGCTTTCTTT.

This clonotype was detected many times. This chain uses TRBV9 with TRBJ1-2; D gene ambiguous. The germline V gene has CDR1 SGDLS and CDR2 YYNGEE. Trimming cost V 0 bases and J 0 bases, with 9 bases left between them. This CDR3 has 15 residues. CDR3 in amino acids: CASSVGAEPNYGYTF. CDR3 nucleotides: TGTGCCAGCAGCGTAGGGGCAGAGCCTAACTATGGCTACACCTTC.

About this clonotype: A read error may be the cause here, since a much bigger clone is one base away. The rearrangement links TRBV28 to TRBJ1-2; D is perhaps TRBD1 (5 bases). This CDR3 region has 13 residues. Germline CDR1 reads MDHEN; CDR2 reads SYDVKM. Trimming took 4 bases from V and 6 from J, leaving 12 bases between them. The CDR3 here is CASSSGAANGYTF. The CDR3 DNA reads as TGTGCCAGCAGTTCCGGGGCAGCAAATGGCTACACCTTC.

This clonotype was seen at least ten times. V usage is TRBV5-1 and J usage is TRBJ2-7; D remains ambiguous. Germline-derived CDR1 and CDR2 are SGHRS and YFSETQ. Between the trimmed V and J ends, which lost 3 bases and 3 bases, there was a span of 10 bases. The CDR3 length is 13 residues. The CDR3 loop is CASSSGRNYEQYF. The CDR3, as DNA: TGCGCCAGCAGCTCCGGACGGAACTACGAGCAGTACTTC.

This clonotype was seen at least ten times. The chain couples TRBV20-1 to TRBJ2-5; the D gene could be TRBD1 or TRBD2 (5 bases each). The V end lost 3 bases, the J end lost 4 bases, and 18 bases lay between the germline ends. In germline, CDR1 is DFQATT, CDR2 SNEGSKA (reference sequence). CDR3 length: 15 amino acids. Here the CDR3 reads CSASLGSGRRETQYF. In nucleotides, the CDR3 is TGCAGTGCTAGCCTGGGGTCAGGGAGACGAGAGACCCAGTACTTC.

This clonotype was seen ten or more times. The chain uses TRBV19 and TRBJ2-7; 8 bases fit TRBD1. The CDR3 spans 15 residues. J gave up 6 bases and V 6 bases, and 13 bases lay outside the gene matches. Germline assignment: CDR1 LNHDA and CDR2 SQIVND (reference sequence). In nucleotides, the CDR3 is TGTGCCAGTAGAACCTCGGACAGGGTGATCTCCGAGCAGTACTTC. It is translated as CASRTSDRVISEQYF.

V usage is TRBV7-9 and J usage is TRBJ2-7, with 9 positions matching TRBD1. Per germline, CDR1 SEHNR and CDR2 FQNEAQ (reference sequence). The CDR3 loop spans 16 amino acids. The V segment lost 2 bases and the J segment 5 bases; nucleotides outside the gene matches: 10. DNA of the CDR3: TGTGCCAGCAGCTTATCGCGAGACAGGGGGACCCACGAGCAGTACTTC. Translating it yields CASSLSRDRGTHEQYF.

This clonotype was picked up a small number of times. This sequence joins TRBV6-5 and TRBJ1-1, with D possibly matching TRBD1 (5 bases). The CDR3 has 14 residues. Germline CDR1 and CDR2: MNHEY and SVGAGI. The V and J ends lost 7 bases and 4 bases respectively, with 16 bases between them. The CDR3 loop is CASKTDSPGTEAFF. The CDR3 nucleotides are TGTGCCAGCAAGACAGACTCTCCCGGCACTGAAGCTTTCTTT.

On this clonotype itself: The junction shows a germline mismatch at one end, possibly a read error. This sequence joins TRBV2 and TRBJ2-2; 12 bases agree with TRBD2. This CDR3 has 14 amino acids. CDR1 and CDR2 (germline): SNHLY, FYNNEI. CDR3 loop: CASGLAGNTGELSW. Here the CDR3 DNA reads TGTGCCAGCGGACTAGCGGGGAACACCGGGGAGCTGTCTTGG.

This clonotype occurred a few times. J is TRBJ1-2 and V is TRBV5-5, with a possible D match to TRBD1 (5 bases). The V gene lost 8 bases and the J gene lost 4 bases, with 18 bases spanning the gap. Germline loops: CDR1 SGHKS, CDR2 YYEKEE (reference sequence). This CDR3 region has 14 residues. CDR3 in amino acids: CASLGQGIIYGYTF. CDR3 DNA: TGTGCCAGTCTTGGGCAGGGAATAATCTATGGCTACACCTTC.

A few counts support this clonotype. CDR3 nucleotide sequence: TGCGCCAGCAGCCAAGATCTCCGGAGCTCCTATAATTCACCCCTCCACTTT. Translated: CASSQDLRSSYNSPLHF. The J gene is TRBJ1-6, the V gene TRBV5-1; no clear D gene. The CDR3 covers 17 residues. Germline values: CDR1 SGHRS, CDR2 YFSETQ. The V and J ends lost 4 bases and 0 bases respectively, with 14 bases between them. Using reference TRBV5-1 and TRBJ1-6 for the parts outside the CDR3, the full variable domain is KAGVTQTPRYLIKTRGQQVTLSCSPISGHRSVSWYQQTPGQGLQFLFEYFSETQRNKGNFPGRFSGRQFSNSRSEMNVSTLELGDSALYLCASSQDLRSSYNSPLHFGNGTRLTVT.

The table lists this clonotype with many counts. This chain uses TRBV10-3 with TRBJ1-1; weak D call: TRBD1 (5 bases). Germline V gene sequence: CDR1 ENHRY, CDR2 SYGVKD. V dropped 2 bases and J dropped 8 bases, with 18 bases sitting between them. The CDR3 covers 15 residues. The CDR3 region is CAISEEGLEEGEAFF. DNA for the CDR3: TGTGCCATCAGTGAGGAGGGACTGGAGGAAGGGGAAGCTTTCTTT.

The chain employs TRBV15 and TRBJ1-2; no definite D call. This CDR3 region has 13 residues. Germline lookup yields CDR1 LNHNV and CDR2 YYDKDF (reference sequence). V dropped 3 bases and J dropped 6 bases, with 11 bases sitting between them. The CDR3 DNA reads as TGTGCCACCAGCAGCTTCGTGGAGGATGGCTACACCTTC. This codes for CATSSFVEDGYTF.

This clonotype has more than one count but fewer than ten. A read error may explain this, as a much larger clone is one base away. This chain uses TRBV29-1 with TRBJ2-2, with a possible D match to TRBD1 (6 bases). In germline, CDR1 is SQVTM, CDR2 ANQGSEA. The V and J ends lost 4 bases and 1 base respectively, with 10 bases between them. This CDR3 region has 14 residues. CDR3 protein: CSVGQTGNTGELFF. The CDR3 region has the DNA TGCAGCGTTGGGCAGACAGGGAACACCGGGGAGCTGTTTTTT.

This clonotype was counted ten times or more. The chain employs TRBV12-3 or TRBV12-4 and TRBJ2-5; 8 nucleotides line up with TRBD1. The CDR3 has 15 amino acids. V dropped 6 bases and J dropped 2; count of bases not matched to a gene: 8. The CDR3: CASSLTGTGQETQYF. The DNA of the CDR3 is TGTGCCAGCAGCCTTACCGGGACAGGTCAAGAGACCCAGTACTTC.

Only a few counts were recorded for this clonotype. At one end the junction does not follow the germline gene, possibly because of a read error. This chain links TRBV6-1 with TRBJ1-6; D uncertain. The length of the CDR3 is 16 residues. Germline V gives CDR1 MNHNS, CDR2 SASEGT. CDR3 bases: TGTGTCAGCTCCCATGACCTCGGCGCCTATAATTCACCCCTCCACTTT. Its protein product is CVSSHDLGAYNSPLHF.

The CDR3 protein is CARTQGEGYTF. CDR3 DNA sequence: TGTGCCAGAACACAGGGCGAGGGCTACACCTTC. This chain joins TRBV10-3 and TRBJ1-2, with a possible D match to TRBD1 (6 bases). V was trimmed by 10 bases and J by 8 bases, leaving 14 bases between them. Germline V gives CDR1 ENHRY, CDR2 SYGVKD. The CDR3 runs to 11 residues.

This clonotype was counted many times. The rearrangement links TRBV13 to TRBJ2-7; D uncertain. Germline CDR1 reads PRHDT; CDR2 reads FYEKMQ (reference sequence). Between the trimmed V and J ends, which lost 1 base and 2 bases, there was a span of 9 bases. The CDR3 spans 14 residues. The DNA of the CDR3 is TGTGCCAGCAGCTTAGATGGCAGGACCTACGAGCAGTACTTC. Protein sequence: CASSLDGRTYEQYF.

CDR3 in amino acids: CASSHGQGLVYEQYF. DNA of the CDR3: TGTGCCAGTAGTCACGGACAGGGCCTTGTCTACGAGCAGTACTTC. The V call is TRBV19, the J call TRBJ2-7; the match to TRBD1 covers 8 bases. In germline, CDR1 is LNHDA, CDR2 SQIVND (reference sequence). This CDR3 has 15 residues. V trimming: 5 bases; J trimming: 3 bases; junction bases outside the gene matches: 9.